The 9 T cell receptor beta chains in this list originate from one sample, sequenced in a study of T-cell reconstitution after alpha-beta-depleted transplantation in children (TCRdb year 2016). The protocol used for the library was PCR. TCRdb shows the sequencer as Illumina HiSeq 2500. TCR libraries were prepared with molecular barcoding, using unique molecular identifiers to normalize TCRbeta repertoire quantification. TCRdb reworked the public reads: Q25 trimming with fastp, MiXCR clone assembly, productive beta chains retained. Rows are unified per CDR3 protein, each entry keeping the most common DNA and genes. Present in this sample are a few hundred thousand distinct CDR3 sequences, 10% of which were seen just once. The ten largest clones take up less than 9% of the sample. Read against the paper, the sample's treatment or condition label means: allogeneic hematopoietic cell transplantation with graft depleted of TCRalphabeta T cells and CD19 B cells.

The sequences come from PBMCs, collected before TCRalphabeta/CD19-depleted stem cell transplant. The receptors stem from a boy under three years old with acute myeloid leukemia, due to receive a stem cell transplant.

This clonotype showed up many times. At one boundary the junction diverges from the germline segment, which might be a read error. The chain recombines TRBV4-3 with TRBJ2-5, with TRBD2 matching 9 bases. CDR1 and CDR2 from the germline V gene are LGHNA and YSLEER. CDR3 length equals 16 residues. The CDR3 protein is CASSQDQGLAGETHYF. For the CDR3, the DNA is TGCGCCAGCAGCCAAGACCAGGGACTAGCTGGAGAGACCCATTACTTC.

This clonotype was counted many times. The genes are TRBV3-1 and TRBJ2-1; D tentatively reads TRBD1 or TRBD2 (7 bases each). The CDR3 is 17 amino acids. Germline-derived CDR1 and CDR2 are LGHDT and YNNKEL (reference sequence). V was pared by 5 bases and J by 2 bases, with 19 bases between. The CDR3 is CASSSRSGGVTYNEQFF. The DNA of the CDR3 is TGTGCCAGCAGCAGCAGATCAGGGGGGGTAACCTACAATGAGCAGTTCTTC.

The chain recombines TRBV28 with TRBJ1-2; D gene uncertain. The CDR3 extends over 12 amino acids. The V end lost 8 bases, the J end lost 8 bases, and 15 bases lay between the germline ends. The germline V gene encodes CDR1 MDHEN and CDR2 SYDVKM. For the CDR3, the DNA is TGTGCCAGCCTTCGACGGGCACTAGGCTACACCTTC. It translates to CASLRRALGYTF.

A few counts support this clonotype. J is TRBJ2-3 and V is TRBV11-2; 7 bases match TRBD1. CDR1 is SGHAT, CDR2 FQNNGV, per germline. With 1 base clipped from V and 2 bases from J, the junction kept 15 bases outside the gene matches. The CDR3 is 19 amino acids. CDR3 DNA sequence: TGTGCCAGCAGCTTAGGAAGAGGGGGCGTCCTATCTTCCACAGATACGCAGTATTTT. Translated: CASSLGRGGVLSSTDTQYF.

This clonotype was observed many times. The chain employs TRBV5-4 and TRBJ1-1; no definite D call. Germline V gene sequence: CDR1 SGHNT, CDR2 YYREEE (reference sequence). Trimming removed 4 bases from V and 1 base from J, with 17 bases in between. The CDR3 consists of 16 residues. This CDR3 reads CASSLGTSRSNTEAFF. The CDR3 bases are TGTGCCAGCAGCCTGGGTACCAGCAGATCGAACACTGAAGCTTTCTTT.

This clonotype has at least ten counts. The chain is built from TRBV27 and TRBJ2-1, with TRBD1 as a possible D gene (6 bases). Germline V gene lookup returns CDR1 MNHEY and CDR2 SMNVEV (reference sequence). Trimming pared 5 bases from V and 4 bases from J, leaving 9 bases between. The CDR3 length is 13 residues. Written as DNA, the CDR3 is TGTGCCAGCAGTCCTCAGGGGTACAATGAGCAGTTCTTC. As protein: CASSPQGYNEQFF.

In the case of this clonotype: A much larger clone lies a single base off, so this may be a read error. The chain links TRBV2 to TRBJ1-4, with D possibly being TRBD1 (5 bases). The CDR3 extends over 18 amino acids. In germline, CDR1 is SNHLY, CDR2 FYNNEI. CDR3 protein: CAISLALTQGATNEKLFF. CDR3 bases: TGTGCCATCAGTCTGGCTCTTACCCAGGGTGCAACTAATGAAAAACTGTTTTTT. The complete variable domain, with remaining parts taken from reference TRBV2 and TRBJ1-4, reads EPEVTQTPSHQVTQMGQEVILRCVPISNHLYFYWYRQILGQKVEFLVSFYNNEISEKSEIFDDQFSVERPDGSNFTLKIRSTKLEDSAMYFCAISLALTQGATNEKLFFGSGTQLSVL.

This clonotype was detected many times. V gene TRBV5-1 combines with J gene TRBJ2-5, with 9 bases that match TRBD1. The V gene end was trimmed by 3 bases and the J gene end by 4 bases; junction bases not matched to a gene: 10. This CDR3 region has 16 residues. Germline loops: CDR1 SGHRS, CDR2 YFSETQ. The CDR3 reads CASSSHPGQGSETQYF. CDR3 in DNA: TGCGCCAGCAGCTCGCACCCCGGACAGGGGTCAGAGACCCAGTACTTC.

A remark on this clonotype: At one boundary the junction diverges from the germline segment, which might be a read error. The rearrangement joins TRBV2 to TRBJ2-7, with 7 bases that match TRBD1. Germline values: CDR1 SNHLY, CDR2 FYNNEI. The CDR3 extends over 13 amino acids. In DNA form, the CDR3 reads TGTGTCAGCAGAACAGGGGTCTCCTACGAGCAGTACTTC. This codes for CVSRTGVSYEQYF.